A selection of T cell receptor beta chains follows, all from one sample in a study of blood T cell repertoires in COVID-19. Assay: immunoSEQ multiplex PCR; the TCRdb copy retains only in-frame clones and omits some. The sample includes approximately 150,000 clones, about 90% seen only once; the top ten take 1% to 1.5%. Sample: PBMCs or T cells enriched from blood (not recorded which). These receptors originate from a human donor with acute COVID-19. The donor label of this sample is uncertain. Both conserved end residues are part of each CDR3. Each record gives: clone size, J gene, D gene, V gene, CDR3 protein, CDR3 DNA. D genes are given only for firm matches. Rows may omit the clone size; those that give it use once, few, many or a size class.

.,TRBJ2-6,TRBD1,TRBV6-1,CASSEDRLWQGVPTGANVLTF,TGTGCCAGCAGTGAAGACCGGCTATGGCAGGGGGTCCCTACTGGGGCCAACGTCCTGACTTTC
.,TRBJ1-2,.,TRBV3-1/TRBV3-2,CASSQDLGTELGLRYGYTF,TGTGCCAGCAGCCAAGATCTTGGTACAGAACTAGGTCTGCGATATGGCTACACCTTC
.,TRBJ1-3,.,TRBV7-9,CASSLGQGNTIYF,TGTGCCAGCAGCTTAGGACAGGGAAACACCATATATTTT
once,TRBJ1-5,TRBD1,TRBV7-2,CASSPTGDRDQPQHF,TGTGCCAGCAGCCCGACGGGGGACAGGGATCAGCCCCAGCATTTT
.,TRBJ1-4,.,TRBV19,CASTPGDREKLFF,TGTGCCAGTACCCCCGGAGACAGAGAAAAACTGTTTTTT
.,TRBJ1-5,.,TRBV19,CASSMVGESRQPQHF,TGTGCCAGTAGTATGGTAGGGGAAAGTCGTCAGCCCCAGCATTTT
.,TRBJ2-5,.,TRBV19,CASSIDRVGWETQYF,TGTGCCAGTAGTATAGATCGGGTAGGCTGGGAGACCCAGTACTTC
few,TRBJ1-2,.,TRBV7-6,CASSLSPNYGYTF,TGTGCCAGCAGCTTAAGCCCTAACTATGGCTACACCTTC
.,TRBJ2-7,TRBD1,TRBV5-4,CASSLAAGGSYEQYF,TGTGCCAGCAGCTTGGCGGCAGGGGGCTCCTACGAGCAGTACTTC
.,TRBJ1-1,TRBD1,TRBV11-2,CASSFTDRTGEAFF,TGTGCCAGCAGCTTTACCGATAGGACAGGGGAAGCTTTCTTT
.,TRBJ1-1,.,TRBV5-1,CASYPGGGDAEAFF,TGCGCCAGCTACCCCGGTGGAGGGGACGCTGAAGCTTTCTTT
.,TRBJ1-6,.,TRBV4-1,CASSLGRAYNSPLHF,TGCGCCAGCAGCCTCGGGCGGGCCTATAATTCACCCCTCCACTTT
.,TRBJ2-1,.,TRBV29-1,CSVDPRGAEQFF,TGCAGCGTTGACCCCCGCGGGGCCGAGCAGTTCTTC
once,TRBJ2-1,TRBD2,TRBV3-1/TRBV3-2,CASSHPGSSGGASYNEQFF,TGTGCCAGCAGCCACCCCGGGAGTAGCGGGGGTGCCTCCTACAATGAGCAGTTCTTC
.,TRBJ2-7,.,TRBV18,CASSPGKGPYYEQYF,TGTGCCAGCTCTCCGGGGAAGGGCCCATACTACGAGCAGTACTTC
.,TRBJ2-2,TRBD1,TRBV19,CASSTSGTGGSGELFF,TGTGCCAGTAGTACCTCAGGGACAGGGGGGTCCGGGGAGCTGTTTTTT
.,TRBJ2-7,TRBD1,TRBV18,CASSPLNPRGTGAREQYF,TGTGCCAGCTCACCACTAAACCCACGCGGGACAGGGGCCCGCGAGCAGTACTTC
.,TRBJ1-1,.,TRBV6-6,CASSLGPGNTEAFF,TGTGCCAGCAGTTTGGGTCCAGGGAACACTGAAGCTTTCTTT
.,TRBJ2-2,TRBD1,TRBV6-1,CASSEQGAITGELFF,TGTGCCAGCAGTGAACAGGGGGCAATCACCGGGGAGCTGTTTTTT
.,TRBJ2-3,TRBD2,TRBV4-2,CASSQALAGGHEGNTQYF,TGTGCCAGCAGCCAAGCACTAGCGGGGGGCCACGAGGGGAATACGCAGTATTTT
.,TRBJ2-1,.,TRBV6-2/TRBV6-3,CASSYLGGVGEQFF,TGTGCCAGCAGTTACCTAGGGGGGGTAGGGGAGCAGTTCTTC
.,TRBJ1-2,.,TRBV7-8,CASSLGNSNYGYTF,TGTGCCAGCAGCTTGGGCAACTCTAACTATGGCTACACCTTC
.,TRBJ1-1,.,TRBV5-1,CASSLEAGGFTEAFF,TGCGCCAGCAGCTTGGAGGCCGGGGGGTTCACTGAAGCTTTCTTT
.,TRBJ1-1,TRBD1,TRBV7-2,CASSRASQGVVNTEAFF,TGTGCCAGCAGCCGGGCGTCACAGGGGGTGGTGAACACTGAAGCTTTCTTT
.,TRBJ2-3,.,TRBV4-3,CASSQDRRGPKYF,TGCGCCAGCAGCCAAGACCGTCGAGGTCCGAAGTATTTT
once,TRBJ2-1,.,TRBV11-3,CASSLAGGLSSYNEQFF,TGTGCCAGCAGCTTAGCGGGGGGCCTAAGCTCCTACAATGAGCAGTTCTTC
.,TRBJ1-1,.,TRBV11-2,CASSLGIDTEAFF,TGTGCCAGCAGCTTAGGTATTGACACTGAAGCTTTCTTT
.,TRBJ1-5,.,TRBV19,CASQGNSNQPQHF,TGTGCCAGTCAGGGAAATAGCAATCAGCCCCAGCATTTT
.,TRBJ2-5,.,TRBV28,CASSLGAGAQETQYF,TGTGCCAGCAGTTTAGGGGCGGGGGCCCAAGAGACCCAGTACTTC
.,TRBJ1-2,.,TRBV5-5,CASSQDSVNYGYTF,TGTGCCAGCAGCCAGGACTCGGTCAACTATGGCTACACCTTC
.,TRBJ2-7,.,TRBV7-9,CASSRGYEQYF,TGTGCCAGCAGCCGGGGGTACGAGCAGTACTTC
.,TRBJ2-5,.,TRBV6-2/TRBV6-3,CASSPLGETQYF,TGTGCCAGCAGTCCCCTAGGCGAGACCCAGTACTTC
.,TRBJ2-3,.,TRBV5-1,CASSSTGHTGADTQYF,TGCGCCAGCAGCTCTACAGGGCACACAGGCGCGGATACGCAGTATTTT
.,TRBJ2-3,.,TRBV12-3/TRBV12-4,CASSLTDTQYF,TGTGCCAGCAGTCTTACAGATACGCAGTATTTT
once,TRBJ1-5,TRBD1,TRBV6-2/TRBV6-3,CASSLGQGGNQPQHF,TGTGCCAGCAGTTTGGGACAGGGTGGCAATCAGCCCCAGCATTTT
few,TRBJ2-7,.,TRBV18,CASSTSEGSGSSYEQYF,TGTGCCAGCTCAACCTCCGAGGGTAGCGGAAGCTCCTACGAGCAGTACTTC
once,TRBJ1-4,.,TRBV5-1,CASSSGWGEEKLFF,TGCGCCAGCAGCTCGGGATGGGGGGAAGAAAAACTGTTTTTT
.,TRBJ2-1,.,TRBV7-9,CASSPSGQRYNEQFF,TGTGCCAGCAGCCCTAGCGGACAGCGCTACAATGAGCAGTTCTTC
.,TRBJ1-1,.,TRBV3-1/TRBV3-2,CASRNYGGVENTEAFF,TGTGCCAGCAGGAACTATGGCGGGGTGGAGAACACTGAAGCTTTCTTT
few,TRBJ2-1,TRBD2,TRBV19,CASSAGLANEQFF,TGTGCCAGTAGTGCTGGACTAGCCAATGAGCAGTTCTTC
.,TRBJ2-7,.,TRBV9,CASSVEARGGINEQYF,TGTGCCAGCAGCGTAGAGGCGAGGGGGGGAATAAACGAGCAGTACTTC
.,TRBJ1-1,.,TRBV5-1,CASTAESRTEAFF,TGCGCCAGCACGGCGGAGAGCAGAACTGAAGCTTTCTTT
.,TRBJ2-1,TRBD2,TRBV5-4,CASSFIPRGAENNEQFF,TGTGCCAGCAGCTTCATCCCGCGGGGGGCGGAGAACAATGAGCAGTTCTTC
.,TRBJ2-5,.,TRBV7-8,CASSFYRVGETQYF,TGTGCCAGCAGCTTCTACAGGGTAGGCGAGACCCAGTACTTC
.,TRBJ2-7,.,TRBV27,CASSLFGDYEQYF,TGTGCCAGCAGTTTATTCGGAGACTACGAGCAGTACTTC
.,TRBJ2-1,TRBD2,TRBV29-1,CSVPPGGSYNEQFF,TGCAGCGTCCCCCCGGGAGGTTCTTACAATGAGCAGTTCTTC
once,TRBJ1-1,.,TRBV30,CAWSNSLNTEAFF,TGTGCCTGGAGTAACAGTTTGAACACTGAAGCTTTCTTT
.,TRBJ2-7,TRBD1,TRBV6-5,CASSYDRGYYEQYF,TGTGCCAGCAGTTATGACAGGGGGTACTACGAGCAGTACTTC
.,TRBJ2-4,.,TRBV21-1,CASSKLRSLLAKNIQYF,TGTGCCAGCAGCAAACTTCGATCTTTACTAGCCAAAAACATTCAGTACTTC
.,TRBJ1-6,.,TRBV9,CASRMDSLSPLHF,TGTGCCAGCAGGATGGACAGTCTTTCACCCCTCCACTTT
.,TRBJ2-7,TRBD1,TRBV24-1,CATSATGQGGQYF,TGTGCCACCAGTGCCACCGGACAGGGAGGGCAGTACTTC
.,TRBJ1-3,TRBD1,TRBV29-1,CSGLMTGSSGNTIYF,TGCAGCGGCCTGATGACAGGGAGCTCTGGAAACACCATATATTTT
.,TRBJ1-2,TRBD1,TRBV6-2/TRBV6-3,CASSSPGQYGYTF,TGTGCCAGCAGTTCGCCGGGACAGTATGGCTACACCTTC
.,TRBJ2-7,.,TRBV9,CASSDGLRGEQYF,TGTGCCAGCAGCGATGGTCTCCGGGGCGAGCAGTACTTC
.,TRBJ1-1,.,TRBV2,CASSEQRGTEAFF,TGTGCCAGCAGTGAACAGCGGGGAACTGAAGCTTTCTTT
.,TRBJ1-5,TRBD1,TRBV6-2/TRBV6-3,CASSHGRGREEQPQHF,TGTGCCAGCAGCCACGGCAGGGGGCGCGAGGAACAGCCCCAGCATTTT
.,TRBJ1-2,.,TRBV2,CASRRGGGRGYTF,TGTGCCAGCCGGCGGGGCGGGGGGCGAGGCTACACCTTC
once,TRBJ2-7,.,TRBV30,CAWSVSGYEQYF,TGTGCCTGGAGTGTATCGGGCTACGAGCAGTACTTC
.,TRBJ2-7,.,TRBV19,CASSIGLGEYNYEQYF,TGTGCCAGTAGTATTGGTTTGGGCGAATACAACTACGAGCAGTACTTC
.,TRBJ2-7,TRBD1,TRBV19,CASSISTGFFYEQYF,TGTGCCAGTAGTATATCGACAGGGTTCTTCTACGAGCAGTACTTC